The clone carrying this T cell receptor (beta chain) was recorded a few times. The sequenced template was cDNA made from the entire isolated RNA. Here immunoSEQ multiplex PCR was the method, and the copy in TCRdb shows in-frame clones only, minus some. The data contain around 240,000 clones, about 63% of them seen just once; the ten biggest clones take up almost 0.055%. The entry originates in a study of beta chain features in type 1 diabetes. This TCR derives from a young man in good health. Sequencing input: naive CD4+ T cells from blood.

The CDR3 protein is CASSPIEVGLAGGHNEQFF. DNA for the CDR3: TGTGCCAGCTCACCAATTGAAGTGGGACTAGCGGGAGGCCACAATGAGCAGTTCTTC. V and J are TRBV18 and TRBJ2-1, with 15 bases that match TRBD2. V lost 2 bases to trimming and J lost 5 bases; unmatched junction nucleotides: 10. This CDR3 comprises 19 residues. Germline CDR1 reads KGHSH; CDR2 reads LQKENI.